Included here is one TCR beta chain sequence, with context. This specimen belongs to a study of blood T cell repertoires in COVID-19. At the level of the study: Material from acute and convalescent COVID-19 was sourced from the United States, Italy and Spain. The cDNA or gDNA used as material had been derived from T cells, B-cell-depleted T cells, or PBMCs.

Germline V gene lookup returns CDR1 ENHRY and CDR2 SYGVKD. After removal of 6 bases from V and 6 bases from J, the junction contained 7 bases not matched to a gene. The CDR3 spans 14 residues. Per the original data handling: The assay estimated nucleated cells by amplifying reference gene primers. Generated by immunoSEQ multiplex PCR, the TCRdb table keeps only in-frame clones and is missing some. From that table come the V and J calls and clone size; the DNA was used to work out D and trimming. In the table there are about 200,000 clones, 84% of which are singletons. The rearrangement uses TRBV10-3 and TRBJ1-1; 10 positions agree with TRBD1. Sequencing was performed on peripheral blood. The receptor was derived from a human donor in a cohort sampled during active COVID-19. This chain's CDR3 is CAIRDRGLNAEAFF. CDR3 nucleotides: TGTGCCATCAGAGACAGGGGGCTTAACGCTGAAGCTTTCTTT.